One sample yielded the 16 T cell receptor beta chains listed below, sequenced in a study of T cells expressing NK-cell markers. Following a re-call of the 5' RACE reads, TCRdb has one entry per CDR3 protein and lacks DNA. This table lists approximately 460,000 distinct CDR3 sequences. Material: blood T cells: a sorted CD56 or NKG2C T cell subset, CD4+ or CD8+ T cells, or bulk PBMC T cells (not recorded which). These receptors came from a woman between 18 and 75 years old in good health.

The chain has TRBV6-1 and TRBJ2-1; TCRdb lists TRBD1, though no DNA is available to test this call. The CDR3 sequence is 15 residues long. The germline V gene encodes CDR1 MNHNS and CDR2 SASEGT. The CDR3: CASSPTGVGNNEQFF.

The gene calls are TRBV11-2 and TRBJ2-1; TCRdb's D call, TRBD1, is unchecked because there is no DNA. The CDR3 is 13 residues long. CDR1 SGHAT and CDR2 FQNNGV come from the germline V gene. CDR3 sequence reads: CASSPLFHNEQFF. Based on the CDR3 plus reference TRBV11-2 and TRBJ2-1, the full variable domain is EAGVAQSPRYKIIEKRQSVAFWCNPISGHATLYWYQQILGQGPKLLIQFQNNGVVDDSQLPKDRFSAERLKGVDSTLKIQPAKLEDSAVYLCASSPLFHNEQFFGPGTRLTVL.

The chain couples TRBV20-1 to TRBJ2-3; TCRdb indicates TRBD2, and absent DNA this call remains unverified. CDR3 size: 17 residues. Germline CDR1 DFQATT, CDR2 SNEGSKA (reference sequence). This CDR3 is CSASWTSGGQLADTQYF.

The chain combines TRBV12-3 or TRBV12-4 with TRBJ1-6; TCRdb names TRBD1, which stays unverified in the absence of DNA. This CDR3 spans 16 amino acids. CDR3 residues: CASSLRTTGENSPLHF.

The V and J genes are TRBV20-1 and TRBJ2-1; TCRdb designates TRBD2, a call that cannot be tested without DNA. This CDR3 region has 13 residues. The germline CDR1 and CDR2 sequences are DFQATT and SNEGSKA (reference sequence). The CDR3 protein is CSAASGSHNEQFF.

The chain is built from TRBV28 and TRBJ2-7. Germline V lookup: CDR1 MDHEN, CDR2 SYDVKM. The CDR3 has 12 residues. The CDR3 sequence: CASRGTTYEQYF.

This chain joins TRBV20-1 and TRBJ2-7; absent DNA, TCRdb's TRBD1 call cannot be checked. This CDR3 region has 15 residues. Germline CDR1 reads DFQATT; CDR2 reads SNEGSKA (reference sequence). CDR3 region: CSAREWTGGMNEQYF.

The chain links TRBV12-3 or TRBV12-4 to TRBJ1-2; TCRdb calls TRBD1, which cannot be checked without DNA. There are 16 residues in the CDR3. The CDR3 spells CASSSWAIGTKEGYTF.

The V call is TRBV18, the J call TRBJ2-3; TCRdb calls TRBD2, which cannot be checked without DNA. Germline V gene data show CDR1 as KGHSH and CDR2 as LQKENI. There are 17 residues in the CDR3. The CDR3 region is CASSPLRSGGRGDTQYF.

The rearrangement uses TRBV4-3 and TRBJ2-3; TCRdb reports TRBD1, a call that lacks DNA to check it against. The CDR3 is 17 amino acids. Germline V CDR1 and CDR2: LGHNA, YSLEER. The CDR3 sequence: CASSQDRRGGQSDTQYF.

The V gene is TRBV5-5, the J gene TRBJ2-5; TCRdb picks TRBD2, but there is no DNA to check that call. Germline V gene sequence: CDR1 SGHKS, CDR2 YYEKEE (reference sequence). The CDR3 loop spans 15 amino acids. CDR3 sequence reads: CASSLEELSGETQYF.

The chain carries TRBV12-3 or TRBV12-4 and TRBJ2-3; lacking DNA, the TRBD1 call made by TCRdb goes unchecked. This CDR3 region has 14 residues. CDR3: CASSLDRALDTQYF.

CDR3 region: CASSRSTGTGELFF. The chain couples TRBV6-2 or TRBV6-3 to TRBJ2-2; the D call of TRBD1 rests on TCRdb alone, since no DNA is present to check it. This CDR3 has 14 residues. Germline V gives CDR1 MNHEY, CDR2 SVGEGT.

The chain joins TRBV12-3 or TRBV12-4 to TRBJ2-5; TCRdb names TRBD1, which stays unverified in the absence of DNA. The CDR3 sequence is 15 residues long. CDR3 loop: CASNQNHEGEETQYF.

This sequence joins TRBV20-1 and TRBJ2-7; TCRdb's D call of TRBD1 is untestable without DNA. The CDR3 totals 14 residues. CDR1 and CDR2 (germline): DFQATT, SNEGSKA (reference sequence). The CDR3 region is CSARVGQGANEQYF.

V usage is TRBV20-1 and J usage is TRBJ2-1; TCRdb picks TRBD2, but there is no DNA to check that call. Germline CDR1 DFQATT, CDR2 SNEGSKA (reference sequence). The CDR3 has 16 amino acids. The CDR3 loop is CSARARTSGTYNEQFF.